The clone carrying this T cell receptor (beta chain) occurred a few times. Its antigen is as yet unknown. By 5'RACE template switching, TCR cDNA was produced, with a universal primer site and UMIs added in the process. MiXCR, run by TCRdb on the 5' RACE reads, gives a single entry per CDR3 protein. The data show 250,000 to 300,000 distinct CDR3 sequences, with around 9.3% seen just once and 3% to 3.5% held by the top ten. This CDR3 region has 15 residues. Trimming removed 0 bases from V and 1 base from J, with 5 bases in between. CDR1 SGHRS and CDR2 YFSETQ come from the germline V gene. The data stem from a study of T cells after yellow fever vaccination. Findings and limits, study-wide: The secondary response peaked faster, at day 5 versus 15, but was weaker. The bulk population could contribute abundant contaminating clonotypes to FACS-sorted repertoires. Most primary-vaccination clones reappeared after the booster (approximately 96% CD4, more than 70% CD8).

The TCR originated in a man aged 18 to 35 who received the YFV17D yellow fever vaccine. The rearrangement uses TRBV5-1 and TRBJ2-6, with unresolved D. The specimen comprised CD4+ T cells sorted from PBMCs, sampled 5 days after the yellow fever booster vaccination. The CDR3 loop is CASSLVQSGANVLTF. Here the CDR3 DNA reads TGCGCCAGCAGCTTGGTGCAGTCTGGGGCCAACGTCCTGACTTTC.